The present TCR beta chain was sequenced within a study of control samples from healthy donors and cancer patients (TCRdb year 2020). As concerns this clone: The antigen it binds to is not known. No much larger clone exists at a distance of one base, and base qualities are not known.

Library construction relied on the immunoSEQ multiplex PCR assay. What TCRdb holds here is the immuneACCESS table cut down to in-frame rearrangements. Part of the clones is not present; checked against another copy, under half of the missing clones reflect an unresolved V gene, and the others are unexplained. The sample table records 130,000 to 150,000 clones; roughly 94% of these occur just once. The top ten constitute more than 13% of the sample. This receptor was identified in a man aged 55-75 years with colorectal cancer. The material sequenced was PBMCs.

CDR3 protein: CASSRGLPRGDSPLHF. The DNA sequence follows: TGTGCCAGCAGCCGGGGACTCCCTCGGGGAGATTCACCCCTCCACTTT. The chain is made from TRBV5-4 and TRBJ1-6, and possibly TRBD1, on 5 matching bases. V lost 4 bases and J lost 8 bases; the stretch between them is 19 bases long. CDR1 and CDR2 (SGHNT, YYREEE) derive from the germline V gene (reference sequence). The CDR3 has 16 amino acids, counting the end cysteine and phenylalanine. Only the CDR3 region is kept as DNA, spanning 48 bases read in frame from base 1.